A selection of T cell receptor beta chains follows, all from one sample in a study of shared clonotypes between healthy human individuals. The assay was immunoSEQ multiplex PCR, and TCRdb's table has in-frame clones only and misses some. The sample includes 500,000 to 550,000 clones, around 96% of them seen just once. The specimen was naive CD4+ T cells sorted from blood. The receptor set was obtained from a young woman in good health. Each CDR3 is given with its conserved first and last residue. Fields, in order: D gene, clone size, V gene, J gene, CDR3 DNA, CDR3 protein. A D gene is named only where the DNA matches it firmly. The size entry is marked missing in some rows and otherwise reads once, few, many or a size class.

>TRBD1|NA|TRBV6-5|TRBJ2-2
TGTGCCAGCAGTTACTCGAACAGGGGTACCGGGGAGCTGTTTTTT
CASSYSNRGTGELFF
>NA|NA|TRBV19|TRBJ1-5
TGTGCCAGTAGTATGAACGGGAATCAGCCCCAGCATTTT
CASSMNGNQPQHF
>NA|NA|TRBV10-3|TRBJ1-1
TGTGCCATCAGTGAATTGGGGGCTTGGGCTGAAGCTTTCTTT
CAISELGAWAEAFF
>NA|NA|TRBV7-8|TRBJ1-5
TGTGCCAGCAGCCCCCGGGACCTCTATAGCAATCAGCCCCAGCATTTT
CASSPRDLYSNQPQHF
>NA|NA|TRBV2|TRBJ1-1
TGTGCCAGCGCAGAGCCCCGCCGAACTGAAGCTTTCTTT
CASAEPRRTEAFF
>NA|NA|TRBV4-2|TRBJ2-7
TGTGCCAGCAGCCAACTCCGATCGGGAGTCGTCCCTTTCGAGCAGTACTTC
CASSQLRSGVVPFEQYF
>NA|NA|TRBV9|TRBJ1-1
TGTGCCAGCAGCCCCAGCTGGTTAGTGAACACTGAAGCTTTCTTT
CASSPSWLVNTEAFF
>NA|NA|TRBV7-9|TRBJ2-3
TGTGCCAGCAGCTTATATGATACGCAGTATTTT
CASSLYDTQYF
>NA|NA|TRBV21-1|TRBJ2-1
TGTGCCAGCAGCCCGGGACTAGCGGGAGTCAATGAGCAGTTCTTC
CASSPGLAGVNEQFF
>TRBD2|NA|TRBV4-2|TRBJ2-1
TGTGCCAGCAGCCAAGAACAGCGGGAGCCCTACAATGAGCAGTTCTTC
CASSQEQREPYNEQFF
>NA|NA|TRBV14|TRBJ2-7
TGTGCCAGCAGCCAAGACGGCTACGAGCAGTACTTC
CASSQDGYEQYF
>TRBD1|NA|TRBV30|TRBJ2-1
TGTGCCTGGAGGCGACAGGGCGGTTTGAAGGCGAAGCAGTTCTTC
CAWRRQGGLKAKQFF
>TRBD1|NA|TRBV2|TRBJ1-1
TGTGCCAGCAGTGAGAGGGGACAGGGGGCCACTGAAGCTTTCTTT
CASSERGQGATEAFF
>TRBD1|NA|TRBV5-1|TRBJ2-7
TGCGCCAGCAGCTCAGGGACAGGGGGAGTCTCCTACGAGCAGTACTTC
CASSSGTGGVSYEQYF
>TRBD2|NA|TRBV5-1|TRBJ2-1
TGCGCCAGCAGCTTGCAAACTAGCGGAGTGGATGAGCAGTTCTTC
CASSLQTSGVDEQFF
>NA|once|TRBV29-1|TRBJ2-7
TGCAGCGTTTGGACAGCGGGCGAGCAGTACTTC
CSVWTAGEQYF
>NA|NA|TRBV20-1|TRBJ2-1
TGCAGTGCTAGAACTAATAATGAGCAGTTCTTC
CSARTNNEQFF
>NA|NA|TRBV28|TRBJ2-1
TGTGCCAGCAGTGGCTCTAATGAGCAGTTCTTC
CASSGSNEQFF
>NA|NA|TRBV6-5|TRBJ1-2
TGTGCCAGCAGTGTTATCGAGGGAGGAGGCTACACCTTC
CASSVIEGGGYTF
>NA|NA|TRBV30|TRBJ2-1
TGTGCCTGGAAACCGTTAGGGGAAGGGGAGCAGTTCTTC
CAWKPLGEGEQFF
>TRBD2|once|TRBV5-6|TRBJ2-7
TGTGCCAGCAGCAAACTCGGGGGACTAGTATACGAGCAGTACTTC
CASSKLGGLVYEQYF
>NA|NA|TRBV6-1|TRBJ1-2
TGTGCCAGCAAGAGGTTGGATGGCTACACCTTC
CASKRLDGYTF
>NA|NA|TRBV7-9|TRBJ2-5
TGTGCCAGCAGCCAGTACAGGGGCGGGGACCAAGAGACCCAGTACTTC
CASSQYRGGDQETQYF
>NA|NA|TRBV23-1|TRBJ2-5
TGCGCCAGCAGTCAATCTGCCAGGGGACCTGGTGAGACCCAGTACTTC
CASSQSARGPGETQYF
>NA|NA|TRBV18|TRBJ2-1
TGTGCCAGCTCACCAGCGGGAATCTACAATGAGCAGTTCTTC
CASSPAGIYNEQFF
>TRBD2|NA|TRBV25-1|TRBJ2-1
TGTGCCAGCAGTGAATTGGGGGGGGATTACAATGAGCAGTTCTTC
CASSELGGDYNEQFF
>NA|NA|TRBV7-6|TRBJ1-2
TGTGCCAGCAGCCTAGACGGGACCGGCAGTTCGGGCTATGGCTACACCTTC
CASSLDGTGSSGYGYTF
>NA|NA|TRBV5-6|TRBJ1-4
TGTGCCAGCAGCTTTCCGGGGGACGGTGAAAAACTGTTTTTT
CASSFPGDGEKLFF
>TRBD1|NA|TRBV18|TRBJ1-4
TGTGCCAGCTCACCAAAGACAGGGGAGGGAAAACTGTTTTTT
CASSPKTGEGKLFF
>NA|NA|TRBV29-1|TRBJ2-6
TGCAGCGCTTACCTCCGGGACGCCCAGTCTGGGGCCAACGTCCTGACTTTC
CSAYLRDAQSGANVLTF
>TRBD1|NA|TRBV29-1|TRBJ2-7
TGCAGCGTTGCGGCGGACAGGGTCTTCTACGAGCAGTACTTC
CSVAADRVFYEQYF
>NA|NA|TRBV6-5|TRBJ2-2
TGTGCCAGCAGTTACTCGGGGGGCGGTTTGACCGGGGAGCTGTTTTTT
CASSYSGGGLTGELFF
>NA|NA|TRBV28|TRBJ2-3
TGTGCCAGCAGTTTAGATAGCACAGATACGCAGTATTTT
CASSLDSTDTQYF
>NA|NA|TRBV5-4|TRBJ2-7
TGTGCCAGCAGCTTCCCAGCTACCTACGAGCAGTACTTC
CASSFPATYEQYF
>NA|NA|TRBV9|TRBJ2-7
TGTGCCAGCAGCGTAGAAAGTGGGAGCTCCTACGAGCAGTACTTC
CASSVESGSSYEQYF
>NA|NA|TRBV5-6|TRBJ1-2
TGTGCCAGCAGCGACGGACAGCCTAACTATGGCTACACCTTC
CASSDGQPNYGYTF
>NA|NA|TRBV11-2|TRBJ1-5
TGTGCCAGCAGCTTGGGTTTTGGGGGGAGGCCCCAGCATTTT
CASSLGFGGRPQHF
>NA|NA|TRBV5-1|TRBJ1-1
TGCGCCAGCACGCCCCAGGGCCTGAACACTGAAGCTTTCTTT
CASTPQGLNTEAFF
>TRBD2|NA|TRBV10-3|TRBJ2-7
TGTGCCATCAGGAGAGATCTAGCGGGAGTAGACGAGCAGTACTTC
CAIRRDLAGVDEQYF
>TRBD2|NA|TRBV13|TRBJ2-1
TGTGCCAGCAGCTTTCGTAGCGGGGGAGGCGTCCACAATGAGCAGTTCTTC
CASSFRSGGGVHNEQFF
>NA|NA|TRBV19|TRBJ1-5
TGTGCCAGTAGCGCCCCGACACCCCAGCCCCAGCATTTT
CASSAPTPQPQHF
>TRBD1|NA|TRBV10-3|TRBJ1-2
TGTGCCATCAGCCTTACAGGGGGAGATGGCTACACCTTC
CAISLTGGDGYTF
>NA|NA|TRBV5-1|TRBJ1-5
TGCGCCAGCAGCCAGGAAGGCAGACCTGATCAGCCCCAGCATTTT
CASSQEGRPDQPQHF
>NA|NA|TRBV7-2|TRBJ2-3
TGTGCCAGCAGCTTAGCGCTAGCAGATACGCAGTATTTT
CASSLALADTQYF
>NA|NA|TRBV29-1|TRBJ2-7
TGCAGCGTTGTAACGAACAGTGCGGGGTACGAGCAGTACTTC
CSVVTNSAGYEQYF